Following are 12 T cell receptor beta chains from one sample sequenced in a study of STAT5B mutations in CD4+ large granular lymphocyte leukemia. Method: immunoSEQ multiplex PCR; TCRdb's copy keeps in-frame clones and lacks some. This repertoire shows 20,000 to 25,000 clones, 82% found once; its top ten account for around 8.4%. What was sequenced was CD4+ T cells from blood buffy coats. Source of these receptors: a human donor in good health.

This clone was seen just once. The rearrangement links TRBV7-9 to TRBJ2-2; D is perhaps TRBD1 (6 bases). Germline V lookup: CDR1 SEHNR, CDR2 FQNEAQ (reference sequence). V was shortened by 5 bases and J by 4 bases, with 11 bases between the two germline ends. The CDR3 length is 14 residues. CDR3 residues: CASSPGVSTGELFF. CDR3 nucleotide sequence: TGTGCCAGCAGCCCAGGGGTTAGCACCGGGGAGCTGTTTTTT.

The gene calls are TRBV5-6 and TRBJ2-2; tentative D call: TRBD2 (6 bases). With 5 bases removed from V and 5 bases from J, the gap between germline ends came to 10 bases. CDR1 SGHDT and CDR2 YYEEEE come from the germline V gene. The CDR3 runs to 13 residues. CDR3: CASRLARTGELFF. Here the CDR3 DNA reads TGTGCCAGCAGACTAGCCCGGACCGGGGAGCTGTTTTTT.

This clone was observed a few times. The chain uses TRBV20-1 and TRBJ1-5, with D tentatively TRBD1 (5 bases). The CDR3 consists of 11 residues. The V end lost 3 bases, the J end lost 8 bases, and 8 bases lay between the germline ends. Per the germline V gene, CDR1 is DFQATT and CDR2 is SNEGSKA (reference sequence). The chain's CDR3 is CSASVGEPQHF. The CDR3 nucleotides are TGCAGTGCTAGCGTAGGGGAGCCCCAGCATTTT.

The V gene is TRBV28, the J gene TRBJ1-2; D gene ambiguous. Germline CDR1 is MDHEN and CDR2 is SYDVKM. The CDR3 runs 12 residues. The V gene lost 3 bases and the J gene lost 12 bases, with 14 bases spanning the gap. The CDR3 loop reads CASSFGEEENTF. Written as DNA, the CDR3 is TGTGCCAGCAGTTTTGGGGAGGAAGAAAACACCTTC.

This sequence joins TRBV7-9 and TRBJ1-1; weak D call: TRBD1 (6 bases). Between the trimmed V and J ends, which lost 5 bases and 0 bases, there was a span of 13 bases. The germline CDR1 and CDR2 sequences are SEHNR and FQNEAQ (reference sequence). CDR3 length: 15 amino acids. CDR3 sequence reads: CASSLTGAMNTEAFF. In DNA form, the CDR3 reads TGTGCCAGCAGCCTGACAGGAGCTATGAACACTGAAGCTTTCTTT.

CDR3 loop: CASSIGQDYGYTF. The CDR3 DNA reads as TGTGCCAGTAGTATCGGACAGGACTATGGCTACACCTTC. The rearrangement links TRBV19 to TRBJ1-2; 7 bases map to TRBD1. V shed 3 bases and J 3 bases; nucleotides not matched to a gene: 1. Per the germline V gene, CDR1 is LNHDA and CDR2 is SQIVND (reference sequence). The CDR3 has 13 amino acids.

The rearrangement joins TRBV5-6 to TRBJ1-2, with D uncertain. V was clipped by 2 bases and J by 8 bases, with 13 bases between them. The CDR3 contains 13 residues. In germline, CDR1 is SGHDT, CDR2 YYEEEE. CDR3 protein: CASSFGTVTGYTF. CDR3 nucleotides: TGTGCCAGCAGCTTCGGCACAGTCACGGGCTACACCTTC.

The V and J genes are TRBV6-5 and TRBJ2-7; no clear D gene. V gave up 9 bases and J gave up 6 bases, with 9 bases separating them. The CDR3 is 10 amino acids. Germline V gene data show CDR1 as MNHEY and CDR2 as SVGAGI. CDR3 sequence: CASQFPEQYF. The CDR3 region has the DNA TGTGCCAGTCAGTTCCCCGAGCAGTACTTC.

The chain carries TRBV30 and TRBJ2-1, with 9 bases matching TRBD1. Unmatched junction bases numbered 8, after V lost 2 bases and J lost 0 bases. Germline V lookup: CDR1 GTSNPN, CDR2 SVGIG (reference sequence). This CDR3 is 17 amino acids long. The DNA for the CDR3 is TGTGCCTGGAGTCGGGACAGGGTCCGGGGCTCCTACAATGAGCAGTTCTTC. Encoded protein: CAWSRDRVRGSYNEQFF.

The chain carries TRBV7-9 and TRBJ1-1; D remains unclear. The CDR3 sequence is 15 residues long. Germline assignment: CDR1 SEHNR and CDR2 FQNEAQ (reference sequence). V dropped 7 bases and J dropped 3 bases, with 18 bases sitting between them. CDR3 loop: CASNTGRVPDTEAFF. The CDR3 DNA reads TGTGCCAGCAACACCGGGAGGGTCCCGGACACTGAAGCTTTCTTT. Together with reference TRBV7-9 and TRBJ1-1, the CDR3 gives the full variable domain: DTGVSQNPRHKITKRGQNVTFRCDPISEHNRLYWYRQTLGQGPEFLTYFQNEAQLEKSRLLSDRFSAERPKGSFSTLEIQRTEQGDSAMYLCASNTGRVPDTEAFFGQGTRLTVV.

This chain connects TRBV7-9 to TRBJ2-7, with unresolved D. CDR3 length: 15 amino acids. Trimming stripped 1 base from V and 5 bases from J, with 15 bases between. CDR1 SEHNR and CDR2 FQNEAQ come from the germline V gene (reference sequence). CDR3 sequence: CASSLEGLGNHEQYF. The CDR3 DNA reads TGTGCCAGCAGCTTAGAAGGATTGGGCAATCACGAGCAGTACTTC.

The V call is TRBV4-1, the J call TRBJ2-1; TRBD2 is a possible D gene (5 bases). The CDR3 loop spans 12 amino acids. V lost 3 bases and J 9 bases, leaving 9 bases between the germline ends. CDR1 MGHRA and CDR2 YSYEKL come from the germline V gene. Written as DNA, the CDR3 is TGCGCCAGCAGCCAGATCGGAGGTGAGCAGTTCTTC. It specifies CASSQIGGEQFF.